Included here is one TCR beta chain sequence, with context. The data were obtained in a study of blood T cell repertoires in COVID-19. Study-level information: Samples taken during acute and convalescent COVID-19 were collected in the United States, Italy and Spain.

Profiled with immunoSEQ multiplex PCR; TCRdb holds only in-frame clones, not every one. This sample has around 340,000 clones, with roughly 85% found just once. Germline V gives CDR1 ENHRY, CDR2 SYGVKD. The V and J ends lost 2 bases and 7 bases respectively, with 21 bases between them. The CDR3 extends over 18 amino acids. The TCR was taken from a woman in her thirties or forties with acute COVID-19. Specimen: PBMCs or T cells enriched from blood (not recorded which). The chain recombines TRBV10-3 with TRBJ1-6; a weak D match, TRBD1 (5 bases). This chain's CDR3 is CAISEKGAGRGPNSPLHF. The CDR3 DNA follows: TGTGCCATCAGTGAGAAGGGTGCAGGGAGGGGACCAAATTCACCCCTCCACTTT.